This TCR beta chain stems from a study of OX40 agonist ivuxolimab in advanced cancers. The V and J ends lost 4 bases and 0 bases respectively, with 8 bases between them. Per the germline V gene, CDR1 is SGHRS and CDR2 is YFSETQ. The CDR3 consists of 13 residues. Data came from immunoSEQ multiplex PCR; TCRdb stores just in-frame clones and leaves some out. The table shows roughly 69,000 clones, with roughly 81% occurring only once. Sample: CD4+ or CD8+ T cells sorted from blood, taken in a trial of the OX40 agonist ivuxolimab. The receptor's source is an adult with an advanced solid tumor such as melanoma, head and neck, liver or kidney cancer. The rearrangement links TRBV5-1 to TRBJ2-7, with D uncertain. This CDR3 reads CASSPLASYEQYF. The CDR3 region has the DNA TGCGCCAGCAGCCCCCTCGCCTCCTACGAGCAGTACTTC.